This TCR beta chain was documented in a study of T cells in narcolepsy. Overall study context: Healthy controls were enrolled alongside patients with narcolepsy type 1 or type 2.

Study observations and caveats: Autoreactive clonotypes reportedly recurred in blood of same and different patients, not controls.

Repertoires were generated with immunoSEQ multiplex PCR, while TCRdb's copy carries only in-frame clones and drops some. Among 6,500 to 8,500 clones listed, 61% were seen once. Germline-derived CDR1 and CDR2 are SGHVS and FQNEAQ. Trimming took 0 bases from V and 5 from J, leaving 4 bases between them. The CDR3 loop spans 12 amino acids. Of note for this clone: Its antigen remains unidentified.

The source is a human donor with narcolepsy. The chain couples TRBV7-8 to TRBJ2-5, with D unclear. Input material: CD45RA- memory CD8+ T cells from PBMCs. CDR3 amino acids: CASSLAFETQYF. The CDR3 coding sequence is TGTGCCAGCAGCTTAGCGTTCGAGACCCAGTACTTC.